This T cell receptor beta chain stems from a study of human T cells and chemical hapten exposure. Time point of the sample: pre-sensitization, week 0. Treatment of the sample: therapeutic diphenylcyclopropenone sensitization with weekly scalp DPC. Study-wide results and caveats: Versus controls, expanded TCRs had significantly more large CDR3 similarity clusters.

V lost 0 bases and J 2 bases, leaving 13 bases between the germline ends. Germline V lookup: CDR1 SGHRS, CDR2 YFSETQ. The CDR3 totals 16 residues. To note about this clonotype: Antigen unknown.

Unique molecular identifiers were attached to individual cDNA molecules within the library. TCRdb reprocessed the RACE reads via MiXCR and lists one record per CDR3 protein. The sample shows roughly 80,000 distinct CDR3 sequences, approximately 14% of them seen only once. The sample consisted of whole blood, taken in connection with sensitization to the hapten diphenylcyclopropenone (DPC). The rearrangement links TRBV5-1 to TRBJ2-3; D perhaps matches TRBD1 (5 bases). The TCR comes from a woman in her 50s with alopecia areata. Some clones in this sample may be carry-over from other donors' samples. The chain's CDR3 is CASSLALQVYTDTQYF. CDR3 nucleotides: TGCGCCAGCAGCTTGGCCTTACAGGTCTACACAGATACGCAGTATTTT.